This T cell receptor (beta chain) was recorded in a study of blood T cell repertoires in COVID-19 (dated by TCRdb to about 2020). Some background on the complete study: Collaborator samples came from the United States, Italy and Spain and covered acute and convalescent phases of COVID-19. Samples came from the ongoing ImmuneRACE study (first 160 participants) plus 1,254 subjects from 6 global collaborators. The material from the prospective study consisted of cDNA or gDNA derived from T cells, B-cell-depleted T cells, or PBMCs. Subjects who had been exposed to COVID-19, were actively infected with it, or had recovered from it provided the deeply sampled blood TCRbeta repertoires that made up the dataset. The repertoires were made available in a free public database intended to serve as a resource for research on the immune response to SARS-CoV-2. Nearly every sample came with metadata listing a de-identified subject ID, COVID-19 status, age in years and sex. Where available, HLA class I and class II types were obtained from metadata supplied by the sample provider rather than from assay-based typing. Study-wide findings and limitations: The amount of clinical and demographic metadata varied by source and participant and was provided uncurated.

In Seattle, one collaborating source enrolled patients while the infection was active and tracked those patients longitudinally over the course of disease. The collaborating institutions used their own protocols to collect whole blood in K2EDTA tubes. For TCRbeta analysis, collaborator samples were shipped as frozen whole blood, as isolated PBMCs, or as DNA extracted from either sample type. TCRbeta CDR3 regions were amplified from genomic DNA by means of the immunoSEQ Assay, a bias-controlled multiplex PCR. The original pipeline was this. Within the assay, amplification of reference gene primers was used to estimate how many nucleated cells each sample contained. To quantify the absolute abundance of each unique TCRbeta CDR3 rearrangement, sequence reads were collapsed and filtered. For each sample, productive Simpson clonality was calculated by taking the square root of Simpson's diversity index across productive rearrangements. TCRdb took over this immuneACCESS table, retaining in-frame rearrangements with V and J assigned. Such tables are incomplete; in checked studies, under half of the missing clones stem from an unresolved V gene, and the remainder is unexplained. V, J and clone size are taken as reported in that table, and D and trimming were inferred from the DNA itself. A total of roughly 150,000 clones appear in this sample, just over 90% of them only once. The top ten constitute just under 2% of the sample.

Concerning this clone: The specificity of this receptor is unknown. The record has no base qualities; no much larger clone is one base away.

Taken from cysteine to phenylalanine, the CDR3 has 14 residues. Just CDR3 DNA is preserved here, 42 bases in frame from base 1. The germline V gene provides CDR1 SGHAT and CDR2 FQNNGV. V is clipped by 5 bases and J by 2 bases, and the sequence between their germline boundaries is 10 bases long. This TCR was recovered from a woman in her sixties with COVID-19, enrolled during active disease. The chain is assembled from TRBV11-2 and TRBJ1-3; a tentative D call is TRBD1 (6 bases match). The material sequenced was peripheral blood. The sequenced DNA: TGTGCCAGCAGCCCGGACAGAGCTGGAAACACCATATATTTT. This translates into CASSPDRAGNTIYF. The entire variable domain, with the stretches around the CDR3 drawn from the reference TRBV11-2 and TRBJ1-3 proteins, is EAGVAQSPRYKIIEKRQSVAFWCNPISGHATLYWYQQILGQGPKLLIQFQNNGVVDDSQLPKDRFSAERLKGVDSTLKIQPAKLEDSAVYLCASSPDRAGNTIYFGEGSWLTVV.